This TCR beta chain came from a study of shared clonotypes between healthy human individuals. The data were produced by immunoSEQ multiplex PCR, yet TCRdb's version contains in-frame clones alone and is incomplete. The sample consists of over 700,000 clones, roughly 72% of them appearing once. Study-level points and caveats: Generation probabilities were higher for clonotypes shared across all four sorted-subset donors than for unshared ones. Incompleteness in sorted-subset sequencing, despite large depth, was shown by rarefaction. A generally larger estimated richness was seen in naive subsets than in memory subsets.

Concerning this clone: The target antigen is unknown.

The sequence derives from a woman aged 30 to 39 in good health. Sequencing used memory CD4+ T cells sorted from blood. Subset given: CD45RA-negative fraction.

The CDR3: CASSLGHLGQPQHF. Written as DNA, the CDR3 is TGTGCCAGCAGCTTAGGCCATTTGGGTCAGCCCCAGCATTTT. The chain recombines TRBV11-2 with TRBJ1-5; no definite D call. This CDR3 is 14 amino acids long. Germline lookup yields CDR1 SGHAT and CDR2 FQNNGV. V was trimmed by 1 base and J by 6 bases, leaving 10 bases between them.